Sequencing of this TCR beta chain was carried out in a study of cytomegalovirus exposure and HLA in healthy donors. Study results and caveats: Most sequenced TCRs were rare (though some public TCRs occurred in many donors).

Amplification used 60 Vbeta primers and 13 Jbeta primers. Sequenced by immunoSEQ multiplex PCR; TCRdb stores in-frame clones only, minus some. The sample records more than 150,000 clones, about 85% being singletons. A remark on this clone: Its matching antigen is unknown.

The ends were cut back, 4 bases at V and 5 bases at J, with 14 bases in the middle. The CDR3 loop spans 14 amino acids. Germline CDR1 is SEHNR and CDR2 is FQNEAQ (reference sequence). This clonotype originated in a girl under 18 in good health and CMV-seropositive. Sequenced input: PBMCs. The rearrangement joins TRBV7-9 to TRBJ1-1; D call uncertain. The CDR3 DNA reads TGTGCCAGCAGCTGGGGTCTGGCGGGGACTGAAGCTTTCTTT. Its protein is CASSWGLAGTEAFF.